This T cell receptor (beta chain) is from a study of T cells expressing NK-cell markers. Whole-study results and caveats: Specificity for HCMV among expanded NKG2C+ T cell clones was not established. In a group of several donors, dominant NKG2C+ clonotypes represented 1.0-7.0% of CD8+ T cells.

To note about this clonotype: Its target is not known.

TCRdb reprocessed the 5' RACE reads, keeping one entry per CDR3 protein, no DNA. Its listing shows around 21,000 distinct CDR3 sequences. The CDR3 has 15 amino acids. Germline V gene data show CDR1 as SGHVS and CDR2 as FNYEAQ. This receptor was obtained from a man aged 18-70 years in good health. V and J are TRBV7-6 and TRBJ1-5; TCRdb's D gene call, TRBD1, goes unchecked for lack of DNA. Sequencing input: blood T cells: a sorted CD56 or NKG2C T cell subset, CD4+ or CD8+ T cells, or bulk PBMC T cells (not recorded which). The CDR3 sequence: CASSLAPRGHEPQHF.